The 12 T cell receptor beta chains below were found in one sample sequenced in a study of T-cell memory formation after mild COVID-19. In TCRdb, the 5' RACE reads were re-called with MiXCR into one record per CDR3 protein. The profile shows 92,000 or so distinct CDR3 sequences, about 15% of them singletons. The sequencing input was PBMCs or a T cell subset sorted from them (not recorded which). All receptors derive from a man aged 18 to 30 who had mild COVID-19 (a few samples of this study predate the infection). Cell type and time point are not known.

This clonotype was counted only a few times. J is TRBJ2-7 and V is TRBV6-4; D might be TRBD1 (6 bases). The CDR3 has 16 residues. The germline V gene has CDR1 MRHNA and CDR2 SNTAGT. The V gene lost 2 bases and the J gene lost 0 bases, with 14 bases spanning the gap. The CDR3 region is CASSDPDSPISYEQYF. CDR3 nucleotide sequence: TGTGCCAGCAGTGACCCGGACAGCCCGATCTCCTACGAGCAGTACTTC.

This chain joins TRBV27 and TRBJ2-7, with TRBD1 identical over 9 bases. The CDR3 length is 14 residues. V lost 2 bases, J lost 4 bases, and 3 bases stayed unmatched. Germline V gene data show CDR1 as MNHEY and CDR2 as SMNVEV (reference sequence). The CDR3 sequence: CASSLTGGSYEQYF. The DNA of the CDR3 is TGTGCCAGCAGTTTAACAGGGGGCTCGTACGAGCAGTACTTC.

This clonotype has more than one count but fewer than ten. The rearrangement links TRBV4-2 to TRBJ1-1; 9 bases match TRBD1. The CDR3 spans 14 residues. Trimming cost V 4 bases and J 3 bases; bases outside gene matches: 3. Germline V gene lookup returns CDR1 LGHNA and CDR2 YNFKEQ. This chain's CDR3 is CASSPDRGDTEAFF. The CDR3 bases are TGTGCCAGCAGCCCAGACAGGGGGGACACTGAAGCTTTCTTT.

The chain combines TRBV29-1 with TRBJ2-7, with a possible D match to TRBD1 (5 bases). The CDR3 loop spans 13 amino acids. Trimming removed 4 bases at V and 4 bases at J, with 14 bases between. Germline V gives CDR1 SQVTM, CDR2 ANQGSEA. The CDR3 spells CSVVQAPNYEQYF. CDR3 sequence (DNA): TGCAGCGTTGTACAGGCTCCAAATTACGAGCAGTACTTC.

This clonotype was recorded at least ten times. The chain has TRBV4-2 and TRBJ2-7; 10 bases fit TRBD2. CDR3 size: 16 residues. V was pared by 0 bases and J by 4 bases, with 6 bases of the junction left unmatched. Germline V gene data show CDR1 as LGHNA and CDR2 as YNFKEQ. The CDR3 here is CASSQDTGLAAYEQYF. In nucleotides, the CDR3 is TGTGCCAGCAGCCAAGATACAGGACTAGCGGCGTACGAGCAGTACTTC.

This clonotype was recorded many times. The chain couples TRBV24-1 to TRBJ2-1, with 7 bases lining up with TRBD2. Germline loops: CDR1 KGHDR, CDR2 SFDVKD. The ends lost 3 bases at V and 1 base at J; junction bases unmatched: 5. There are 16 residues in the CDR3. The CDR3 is CATSDPQRDSYNEQFF. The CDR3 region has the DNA TGTGCCACCAGTGATCCCCAGCGGGATTCCTACAATGAGCAGTTCTTC.

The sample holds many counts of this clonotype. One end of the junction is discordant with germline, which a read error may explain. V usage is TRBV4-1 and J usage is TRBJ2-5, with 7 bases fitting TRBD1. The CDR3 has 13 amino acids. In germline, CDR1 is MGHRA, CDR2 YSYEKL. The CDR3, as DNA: TGCGCCAGCAGCCAAGAGGGGACAGAGACCCAGTGCTTC. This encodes CASSQEGTETQCF.

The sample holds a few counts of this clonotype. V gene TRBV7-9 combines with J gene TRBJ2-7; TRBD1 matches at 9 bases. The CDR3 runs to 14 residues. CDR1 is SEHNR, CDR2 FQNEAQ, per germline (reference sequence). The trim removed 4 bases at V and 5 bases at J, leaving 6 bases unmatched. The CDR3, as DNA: TGTGCCAGCAGCTCGCCGGGACAGGGACACGAGCAGTACGTC. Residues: CASSSPGQGHEQYV.

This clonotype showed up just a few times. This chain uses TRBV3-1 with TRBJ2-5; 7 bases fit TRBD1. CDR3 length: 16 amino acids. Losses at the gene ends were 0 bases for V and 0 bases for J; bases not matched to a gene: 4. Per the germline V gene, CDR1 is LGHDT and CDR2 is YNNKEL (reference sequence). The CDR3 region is CASSQESQGDQETQYF. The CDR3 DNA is TGTGCCAGCAGCCAAGAGTCCCAGGGGGACCAAGAGACCCAGTACTTC.

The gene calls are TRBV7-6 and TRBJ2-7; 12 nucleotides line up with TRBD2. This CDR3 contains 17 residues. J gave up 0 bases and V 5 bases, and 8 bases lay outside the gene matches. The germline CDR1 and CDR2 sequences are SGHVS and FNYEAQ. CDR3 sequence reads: CASSKTSGGPSSYEQYF. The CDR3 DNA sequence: TGTGCCAGCAGCAAGACTAGCGGGGGCCCAAGCTCCTACGAGCAGTACTTC.

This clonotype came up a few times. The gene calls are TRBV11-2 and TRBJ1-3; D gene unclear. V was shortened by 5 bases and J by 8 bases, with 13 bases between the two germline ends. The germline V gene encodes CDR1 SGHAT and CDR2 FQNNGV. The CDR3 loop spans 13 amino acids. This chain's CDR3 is CASSKESSDTIYF. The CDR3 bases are TGTGCCAGCAGCAAAGAATCTAGTGACACCATATATTTT.

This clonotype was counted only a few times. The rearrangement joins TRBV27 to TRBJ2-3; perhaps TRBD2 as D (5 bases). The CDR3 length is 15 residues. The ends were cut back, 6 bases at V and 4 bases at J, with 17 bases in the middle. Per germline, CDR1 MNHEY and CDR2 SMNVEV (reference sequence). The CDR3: CASSPAVAPSDTQYF. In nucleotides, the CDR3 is TGTGCCAGCAGCCCAGCGGTGGCCCCCTCAGATACGCAGTATTTT.